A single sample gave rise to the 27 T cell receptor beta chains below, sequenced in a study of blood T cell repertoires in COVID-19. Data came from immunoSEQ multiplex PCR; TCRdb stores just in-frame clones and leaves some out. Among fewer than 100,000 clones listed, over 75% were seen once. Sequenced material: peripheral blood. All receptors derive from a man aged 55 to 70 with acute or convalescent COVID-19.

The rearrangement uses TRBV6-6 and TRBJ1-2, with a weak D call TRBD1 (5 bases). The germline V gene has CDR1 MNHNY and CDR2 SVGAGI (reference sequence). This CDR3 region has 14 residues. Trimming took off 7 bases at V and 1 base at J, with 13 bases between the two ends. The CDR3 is CASNQDIINYGYTF. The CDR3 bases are TGTGCCAGCAACCAGGACATTATTAACTATGGCTACACCTTC.

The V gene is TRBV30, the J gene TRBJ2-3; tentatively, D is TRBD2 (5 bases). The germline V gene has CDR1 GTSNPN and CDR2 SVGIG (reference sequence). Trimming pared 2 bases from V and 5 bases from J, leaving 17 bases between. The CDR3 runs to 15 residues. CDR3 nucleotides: TGTGCCTGGAGTTTCTCAGCGGACTTGGGAGATACGCAGTATTTT. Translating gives CAWSFSADLGDTQYF.

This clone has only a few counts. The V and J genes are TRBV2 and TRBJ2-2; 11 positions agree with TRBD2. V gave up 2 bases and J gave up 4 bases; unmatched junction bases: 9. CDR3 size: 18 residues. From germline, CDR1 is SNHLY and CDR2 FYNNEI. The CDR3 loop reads CASSETRLAGGATGELFF. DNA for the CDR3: TGTGCCAGCAGTGAAACGCGTCTAGCGGGAGGTGCCACCGGGGAGCTGTTTTTT. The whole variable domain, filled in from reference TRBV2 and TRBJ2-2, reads EPEVTQTPSHQVTQMGQEVILRCVPISNHLYFYWYRQILGQKVEFLVSFYNNEISEKSEIFDDQFSVERPDGSNFTLKIRSTKLEDSAMYFCASSETRLAGGATGELFFGEGSRLTVL.

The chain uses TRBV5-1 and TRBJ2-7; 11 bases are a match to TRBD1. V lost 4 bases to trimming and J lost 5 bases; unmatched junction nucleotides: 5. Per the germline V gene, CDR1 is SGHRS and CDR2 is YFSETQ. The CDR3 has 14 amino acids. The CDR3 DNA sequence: TGCGCCAGCAGCGCCCGGACAGGGGGCGACGAGCAGTACTTC. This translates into CASSARTGGDEQYF. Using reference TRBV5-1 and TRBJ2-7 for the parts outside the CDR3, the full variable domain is KAGVTQTPRYLIKTRGQQVTLSCSPISGHRSVSWYQQTPGQGLQFLFEYFSETQRNKGNFPGRFSGRQFSNSRSEMNVSTLELGDSALYLCASSARTGGDEQYFGPGTRLTVT.

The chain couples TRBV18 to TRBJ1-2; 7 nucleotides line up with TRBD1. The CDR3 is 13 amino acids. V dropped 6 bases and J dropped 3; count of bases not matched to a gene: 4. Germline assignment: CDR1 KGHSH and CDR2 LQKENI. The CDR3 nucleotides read TGTGCCAGCTCTCCCGACAGGGACTATGGCTACACCTTC. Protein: CASSPDRDYGYTF.

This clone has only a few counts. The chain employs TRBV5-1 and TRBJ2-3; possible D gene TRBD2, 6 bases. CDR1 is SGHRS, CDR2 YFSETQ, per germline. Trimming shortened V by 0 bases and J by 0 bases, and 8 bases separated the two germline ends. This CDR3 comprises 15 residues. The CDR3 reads CASSLGGTSTDTQYF. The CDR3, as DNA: TGCGCCAGCAGCTTGGGCGGGACTAGCACAGATACGCAGTATTTT. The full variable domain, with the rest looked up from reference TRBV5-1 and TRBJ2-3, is KAGVTQTPRYLIKTRGQQVTLSCSPISGHRSVSWYQQTPGQGLQFLFEYFSETQRNKGNFPGRFSGRQFSNSRSEMNVSTLELGDSALYLCASSLGGTSTDTQYFGPGTRLTVL.

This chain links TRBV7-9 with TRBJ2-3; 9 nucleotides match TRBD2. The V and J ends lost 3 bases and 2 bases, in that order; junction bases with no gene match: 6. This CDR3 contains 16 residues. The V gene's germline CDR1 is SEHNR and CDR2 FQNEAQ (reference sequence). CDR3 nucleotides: TGTGCCAGCAGCTTGTCTAGCGGGACTAACACAGATACGCAGTATTTT. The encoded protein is CASSLSSGTNTDTQYF.

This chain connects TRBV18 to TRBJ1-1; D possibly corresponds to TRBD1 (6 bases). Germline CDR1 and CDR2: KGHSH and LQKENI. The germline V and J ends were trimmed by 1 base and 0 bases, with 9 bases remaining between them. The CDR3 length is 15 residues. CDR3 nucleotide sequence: TGTGCCAGCTCACCACAGGGGACAATGAACACTGAAGCTTTCTTT. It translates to CASSPQGTMNTEAFF.

In DNA form, the CDR3 reads TGCAGCGGCGCCGGGACAGGGGTCGAGCAGTACTTC. This codes for CSGAGTGVEQYF. The rearrangement links TRBV29-1 to TRBJ2-7; 10 bases align to TRBD1. Germline V gene sequence: CDR1 SQVTM, CDR2 ANQGSEA. Trimming took 7 bases from V and 6 from J; bases not matched to a gene: 6. CDR3 length: 12 residues.

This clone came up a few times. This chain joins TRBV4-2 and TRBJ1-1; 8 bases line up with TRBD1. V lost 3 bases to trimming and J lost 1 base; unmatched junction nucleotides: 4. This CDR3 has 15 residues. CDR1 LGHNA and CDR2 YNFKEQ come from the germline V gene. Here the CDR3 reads CASSQPGTGNTEAFF. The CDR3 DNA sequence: TGTGCCAGCAGCCAGCCCGGGACAGGGAACACTGAAGCTTTCTTT.

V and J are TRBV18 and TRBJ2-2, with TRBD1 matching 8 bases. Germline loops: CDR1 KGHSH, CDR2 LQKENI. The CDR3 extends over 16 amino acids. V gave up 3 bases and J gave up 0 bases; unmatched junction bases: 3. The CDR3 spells CASSPQGATNTGELFF. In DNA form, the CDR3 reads TGTGCCAGCTCACCGCAGGGGGCGACGAACACCGGGGAGCTGTTTTTT.

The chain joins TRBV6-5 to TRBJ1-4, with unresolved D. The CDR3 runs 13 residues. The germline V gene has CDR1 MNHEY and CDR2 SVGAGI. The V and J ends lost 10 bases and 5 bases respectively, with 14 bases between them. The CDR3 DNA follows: TGTGCCACTCGGGTAGGAGAAAATGAAAAACTGTTTTTT. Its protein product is CATRVGENEKLFF.

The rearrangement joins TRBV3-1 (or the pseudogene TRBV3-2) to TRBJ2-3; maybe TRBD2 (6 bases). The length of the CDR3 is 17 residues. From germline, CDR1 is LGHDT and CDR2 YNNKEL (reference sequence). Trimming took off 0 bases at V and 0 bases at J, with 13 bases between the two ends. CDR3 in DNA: TGTGCCAGCAGCCAAGATAAAACGGGAGCGAGCACAGATACGCAGTATTTT. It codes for CASSQDKTGASTDTQYF.

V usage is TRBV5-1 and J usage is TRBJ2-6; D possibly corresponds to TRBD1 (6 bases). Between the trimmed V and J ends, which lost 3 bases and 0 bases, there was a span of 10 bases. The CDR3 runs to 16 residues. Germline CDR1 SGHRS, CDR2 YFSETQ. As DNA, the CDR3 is TGCGCCAGCAGCTCCTACAGGGACTCTGGGGCCAACGTCCTGACTTTC. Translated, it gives CASSSYRDSGANVLTF.

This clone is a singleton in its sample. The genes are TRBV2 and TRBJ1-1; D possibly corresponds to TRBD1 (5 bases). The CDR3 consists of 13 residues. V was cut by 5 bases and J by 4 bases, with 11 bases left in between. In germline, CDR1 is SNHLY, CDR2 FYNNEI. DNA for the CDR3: TGTGCCAGCAGTCGCCACCAGGGCACTGAAGCTTTCTTT. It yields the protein CASSRHQGTEAFF.

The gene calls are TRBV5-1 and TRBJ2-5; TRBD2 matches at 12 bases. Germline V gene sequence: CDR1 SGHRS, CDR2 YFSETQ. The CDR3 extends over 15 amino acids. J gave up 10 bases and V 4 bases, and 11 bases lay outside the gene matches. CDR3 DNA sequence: TGCGCCAGCAGCGGATGGACTAGCGGGGAGTTTGGCCAGTACTTC. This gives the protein CASSGWTSGEFGQYF. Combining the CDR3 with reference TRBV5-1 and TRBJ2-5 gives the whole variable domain KAGVTQTPRYLIKTRGQQVTLSCSPISGHRSVSWYQQTPGQGLQFLFEYFSETQRNKGNFPGRFSGRQFSNSRSEMNVSTLELGDSALYLCASSGWTSGEFGQYFGPGTRLLVL.

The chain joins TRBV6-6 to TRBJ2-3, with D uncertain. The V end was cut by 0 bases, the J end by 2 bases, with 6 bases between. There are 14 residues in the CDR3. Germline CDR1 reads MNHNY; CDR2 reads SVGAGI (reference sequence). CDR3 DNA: TGTGCCAGCAGTTACTCGCGAGACACAGATACGCAGTATTTT. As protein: CASSYSRDTDTQYF.

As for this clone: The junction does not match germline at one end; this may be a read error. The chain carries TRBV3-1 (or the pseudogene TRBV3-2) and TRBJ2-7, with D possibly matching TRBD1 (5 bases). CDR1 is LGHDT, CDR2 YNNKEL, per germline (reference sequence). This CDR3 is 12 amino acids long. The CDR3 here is CASSQDVGYRNF. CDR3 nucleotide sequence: TGTGCCAGCAGCCAAGATGTTGGCTACAGGAACTTC.

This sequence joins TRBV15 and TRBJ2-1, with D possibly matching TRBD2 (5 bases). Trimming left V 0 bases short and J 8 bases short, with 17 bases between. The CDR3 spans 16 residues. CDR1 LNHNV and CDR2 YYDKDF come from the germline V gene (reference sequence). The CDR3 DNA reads TGTGCCACCAGCAGAGATCGGGCCGCGGGCCTCGATGAGCAGTTCTTC. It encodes CATSRDRAAGLDEQFF.

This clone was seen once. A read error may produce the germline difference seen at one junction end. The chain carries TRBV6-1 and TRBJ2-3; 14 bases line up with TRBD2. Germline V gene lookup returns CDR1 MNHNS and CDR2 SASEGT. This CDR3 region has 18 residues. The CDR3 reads CAGSVGALTSGRAGTQYF. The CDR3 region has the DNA TGTGCCGGCAGTGTGGGGGCACTGACTAGCGGGAGGGCCGGTACGCAGTATTTT.

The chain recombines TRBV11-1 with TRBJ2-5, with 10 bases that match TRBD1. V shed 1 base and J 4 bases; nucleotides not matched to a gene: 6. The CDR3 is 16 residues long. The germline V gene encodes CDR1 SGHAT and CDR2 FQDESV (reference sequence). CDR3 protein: CASSLDLGQGRETQYF. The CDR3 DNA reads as TGTGCCAGCAGCTTAGACTTGGGACAGGGGAGAGAGACCCAGTACTTC.

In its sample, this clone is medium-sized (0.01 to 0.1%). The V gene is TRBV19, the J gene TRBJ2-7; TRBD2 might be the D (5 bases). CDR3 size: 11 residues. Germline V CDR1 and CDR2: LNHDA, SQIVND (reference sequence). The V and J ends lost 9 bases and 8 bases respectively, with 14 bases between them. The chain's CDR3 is CASRGGLKQYF. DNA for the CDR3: TGTGCCAGCCGGGGTGGTCTCAAGCAGTACTTC. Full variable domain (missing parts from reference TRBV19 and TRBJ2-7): DGGITQSPKYLFRKEGQNVTLSCEQNLNHDAMYWYRQDPGQGLRLIYYSQIVNDFQKGDIAEGYSVSREKKESFPLTVTSAQKNPTAFYLCASRGGLKQYFGPGTRLTVT.

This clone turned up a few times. The CDR3 sequence is CAISDPVGTGRVPETQYF. DNA of the CDR3: TGTGCCATCAGTGATCCAGTAGGGACAGGGCGGGTCCCAGAGACCCAGTACTTC. This sequence joins TRBV10-3 and TRBJ2-5, with TRBD1 identical over 9 bases. The CDR3 has 18 residues. V dropped 3 bases and J dropped 4; count of bases not matched to a gene: 15. CDR1 is ENHRY, CDR2 SYGVKD, per germline.

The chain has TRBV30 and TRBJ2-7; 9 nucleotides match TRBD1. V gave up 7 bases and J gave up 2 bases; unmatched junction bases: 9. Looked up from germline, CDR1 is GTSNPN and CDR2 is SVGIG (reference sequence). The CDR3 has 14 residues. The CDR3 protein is CASIVTGGPYEQYF. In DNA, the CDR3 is TGTGCCTCCATCGTGACAGGGGGACCCTACGAGCAGTACTTC.

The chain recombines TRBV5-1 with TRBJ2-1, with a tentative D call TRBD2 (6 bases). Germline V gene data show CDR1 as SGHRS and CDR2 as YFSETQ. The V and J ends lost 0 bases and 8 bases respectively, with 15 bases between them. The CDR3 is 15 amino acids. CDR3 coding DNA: TGCGCCAGCAGCTTGGATGTTCTCCCGGGGGATGAGCAGTTCTTC. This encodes CASSLDVLPGDEQFF.

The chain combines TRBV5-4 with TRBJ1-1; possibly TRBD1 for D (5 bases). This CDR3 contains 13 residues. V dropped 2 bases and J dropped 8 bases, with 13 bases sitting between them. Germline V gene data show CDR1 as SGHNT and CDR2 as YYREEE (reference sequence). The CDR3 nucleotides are TGTGCCAGCAGCTTTTTAGGCGGGACGGAAGCTTTCTTT. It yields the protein CASSFLGGTEAFF.

The CDR3 here is CASSLLAAHTDTQYF. CDR3 DNA sequence: TGTGCCAGCAGCTTACTAGCGGCGCACACAGATACGCAGTATTTT. J is TRBJ2-3 and V is TRBV7-8, with 7 bases fitting TRBD2. CDR3 length: 15 amino acids. The V gene's germline CDR1 is SGHVS and CDR2 FQNEAQ. Trimming removed 2 bases from V and 2 bases from J; junction bases left unmatched: 4.